These 6 T cell receptor beta chains were all obtained from the same sample, sequenced in a study of T cell repertoires in cytomegalovirus infection. MiXCR, applied by TCRdb to the reads, yields one record per CDR3 protein. The data contain just under 550,000 distinct CDR3 sequences, more than 25% of them singletons. Sequenced material: PBMCs. Receptors originate from a human donor in good health (CMV status not recorded). Some clones in this sample may be carry-over from other donors' samples.

This clonotype was detected many times. This sequence joins TRBV7-2 and TRBJ2-2; 8 nucleotides line up with TRBD2. Germline lookup yields CDR1 SGHTA and CDR2 FQGNSA. The CDR3 covers 17 residues. Losses at the gene ends were 1 base for V and 5 bases for J; bases not matched to a gene: 9. CDR3 sequence reads: CASSLEPSGRGTGELFF. DNA for the CDR3: TGTGCCAGCAGCTTAGAGCCCAGCGGGAGAGGAACCGGGGAGCTGTTTTTT.

This chain joins TRBV7-9 and TRBJ2-3; TRBD2 matches 7 bases. Germline assignment: CDR1 SEHNR and CDR2 FQNEAQ (reference sequence). CDR3 length: 16 amino acids. Unmatched junction bases numbered 5, after V lost 2 bases and J lost 0 bases. This chain's CDR3 is CASSLRGGSSTDTQYF. The CDR3 nucleotides read TGTGCCAGCAGCTTACGCGGCGGGAGTAGCACAGATACGCAGTATTTT.

The sample holds a few counts of this clonotype. The V call is TRBV6-1, the J call TRBJ2-7; 7 nucleotides line up with TRBD2. The junction had 11 bases not matched to a gene; V was cut back by 6 bases and J by 6 bases. The length of the CDR3 is 14 residues. The germline gives CDR1 MNHNS, CDR2 SASEGT. The CDR3 protein is CASRMRGGSGEQYV. CDR3 coding DNA: TGTGCCAGCAGAATGAGAGGCGGGAGTGGCGAGCAGTACGTC.

The V gene is TRBV6-1, the J gene TRBJ2-7; 13 bases match TRBD2. Germline CDR1 MNHNS, CDR2 SASEGT. CDR3 size: 16 residues. Trimming at V came to 5 bases and at J to 6 bases, leaving 10 bases not matched to a gene. The CDR3 reads CASSPLAGGTKGEQYV. The CDR3 DNA sequence: TGTGCCAGCAGTCCACTAGCGGGGGGGACCAAGGGCGAGCAGTACGTC.

The chain employs TRBV7-9 and TRBJ2-3, with 7 bases identical to TRBD1. Trimming took 4 bases from V and 4 from J; bases not matched to a gene: 14. The CDR3 runs to 17 residues. Germline CDR1 SEHNR, CDR2 FQNEAQ (reference sequence). In nucleotides, the CDR3 is TGTGCCAGCAGCTCCCAACGGGACAGTATGATGGCAGATACGCAGTATTTT. The encoded protein is CASSSQRDSMMADTQYF.

The CDR3 coding sequence is TGTGCCAGCAAGAGCTGGGGGAGGAGGACCTACAATGAGCAGTTCTTC. Encoded protein: CASKSWGRRTYNEQFF. The chain is built from TRBV6-5 and TRBJ2-1, with D perhaps matching TRBD2 (6 bases). The germline CDR1 and CDR2 sequences are MNHEY and SVGAGI. Deletions cut 7 bases from V and 2 bases from J, with 18 bases between. CDR3 length: 16 residues.